This note documents a single T cell receptor beta chain sequence. No antigen is known for it. Trimming removed 3 bases at V and 4 bases at J, with 14 bases between. The CDR3 is 15 residues long. CDR1 and CDR2 (germline): SGHRS, YFSETQ. It was RNA transcripts that yielded the amplified TCR beta CDR3 regions. First-round RT-PCR of the TCR CDR3 relied on the HTBI primer set. MiXCR, run by TCRdb on the multiplex PCR reads, gives a single entry per CDR3 protein. The sample lists about 510,000 distinct CDR3 sequences, less than 15% occurring once. This entry is derived from a study of T cells in Graves' hyperthyroidism and ophthalmopathy. Whole-study results and caveats: Blood also contained most expanded thyroid clonotypes above 0.001.

The sample was blood. This receptor was identified in a woman in her 40s with Graves' hyperthyroidism. The gene calls are TRBV5-1 and TRBJ1-3; D is possibly TRBD1 (5 bases). The CDR3 loop is CASSSQGGNGNTIYF. Written as DNA, the CDR3 is TGCGCCAGCAGCTCGCAGGGTGGCAACGGAAACACCATATATTTT.